A selection of T cell receptor beta chains follows, all from one sample in a study of blood T cell repertoires in COVID-19. Here immunoSEQ multiplex PCR was the method, and the copy in TCRdb shows in-frame clones only, minus some. Of 55,000 to 75,000 clones in the sample, 70% to 90% were seen once. The source material was peripheral blood. The origin of the receptors is a human donor with active COVID-19. The donor label of this sample is uncertain. Both conserved end residues are part of each CDR3. D genes are given only for firm matches. Only some rows state a clone size, as once, few, many or a class for expanded clones.

V gene,D gene,J gene,clone size,CDR3 length,CDR3 DNA,CDR3 protein
TRBV7-9,.,TRBJ2-3,once,16,TGTGCCAGCAGCCCACCGGACTACCCGAATACAGATACGCAGTATTTT,CASSPPDYPNTDTQYF
TRBV5-1,.,TRBJ2-3,once,13,TGCGCCAGCAGCCCGGGGGACACAGATACGCAGTATTTT,CASSPGDTDTQYF
TRBV18,TRBD1,TRBJ1-2,.,14,TGTGCCAGCTCACCACCGGGACAGGGCGCCGGCTACACCTTC,CASSPPGQGAGYTF
TRBV27,.,TRBJ1-4,.,16,TGTGCCAGCAAGGGTTGGGGGTCGGGGGCTAATGAAAAACTGTTTTTT,CASKGWGSGANEKLFF
TRBV6-5,.,TRBJ1-5,.,15,TGTGCCAGCAAACAGGGCTACAATAGCAATCAGCCCCAGCATTTT,CASKQGYNSNQPQHF
TRBV7-3,.,TRBJ2-1,.,13,TGTGCCAGCAGCCGGACAGATTACAATGAGCAGTTCTTC,CASSRTDYNEQFF
TRBV25-1,TRBD2,TRBJ2-2,.,16,TGTGCCAGCAGTGACAAGCGGGAGGGGAACACCGGGGAGCTGTTTTTT,CASSDKREGNTGELFF
TRBV9,TRBD2,TRBJ2-1,.,15,TGTGCCAGCAGCGTAGGCGGGAGGGCCGGGGATGAGCAGTTCTTC,CASSVGGRAGDEQFF
TRBV5-4,TRBD2,TRBJ2-1,.,15,TGTGCCAGCAGCTCTCCTAGCGGGGGTGGGTATGAGCAGTTCTTC,CASSSPSGGGYEQFF
TRBV7-2,TRBD2,TRBJ2-7,.,14,TGTGCCAGCAGCTCTAGCGCACTAGCGGGAGAACTGTACTTC,CASSSSALAGELYF
TRBV12-5,.,TRBJ2-3,.,16,TGTGCTAGTGGTTTGGTTTCCACGGGAGGCACAGATACGCAGTATTTT,CASGLVSTGGTDTQYF
TRBV29-1,TRBD1,TRBJ1-2,.,12,TGCAGCGTTGGGACAGGGAACTACGGCTACACCTTC,CSVGTGNYGYTF
TRBV9,TRBD1,TRBJ1-2,.,13,TGTGCCAGCGGGGACAGAGCGGTGAATGGCTACACCTTC,CASGDRAVNGYTF
TRBV14,.,TRBJ2-6,.,17,TGTGCCAGCAGCCAAGATATATTCCTCTCTGGGGCCAACGTCCTGACTTTC,CASSQDIFLSGANVLTF
TRBV28,.,TRBJ1-2,once,13,TGTGCCAGCAGTTCGGGGGGTAGCTATGGCTACACCTTC,CASSSGGSYGYTF
TRBV27,TRBD1,TRBJ2-7,.,16,TGTGCCAGCAGCTATATTCCCGGGACAGGGGAGGACGAGCAGTACTTC,CASSYIPGTGEDEQYF
TRBV6-6,.,TRBJ1-3,.,16,TGTGCCAGCAGCAATAGCCGAGGCAAAACTGGAAACACCATATATTTT,CASSNSRGKTGNTIYF
TRBV10-3,.,TRBJ1-5,.,14,TGTGCCATCAGTGTCGGGGGTGGCAATCAGCCCCAGCATTTT,CAISVGGGNQPQHF
TRBV7-8,TRBD2,TRBJ2-3,.,15,TGTGCCAGCGTTAGCGGGAGCCTGGGCACAGATACGCAGTATTTT,CASVSGSLGTDTQYF
TRBV5-1,TRBD1,TRBJ1-5,.,16,TGCGCCAGCAGCCCGGGACAGCTTTTTAGCAATCAGCCCCAGCATTTT,CASSPGQLFSNQPQHF
TRBV27,TRBD2,TRBJ2-1,.,15,TGTGCCAGCAGTTTCGAGGGAGGGCGTTACAATGAGCAGTTCTTC,CASSFEGGRYNEQFF
TRBV6-1,.,TRBJ1-2,.,16,TGTGCCAGCAGTGAAGAGCCGGGAGGTACGAACTATGGCTACACCTTC,CASSEEPGGTNYGYTF